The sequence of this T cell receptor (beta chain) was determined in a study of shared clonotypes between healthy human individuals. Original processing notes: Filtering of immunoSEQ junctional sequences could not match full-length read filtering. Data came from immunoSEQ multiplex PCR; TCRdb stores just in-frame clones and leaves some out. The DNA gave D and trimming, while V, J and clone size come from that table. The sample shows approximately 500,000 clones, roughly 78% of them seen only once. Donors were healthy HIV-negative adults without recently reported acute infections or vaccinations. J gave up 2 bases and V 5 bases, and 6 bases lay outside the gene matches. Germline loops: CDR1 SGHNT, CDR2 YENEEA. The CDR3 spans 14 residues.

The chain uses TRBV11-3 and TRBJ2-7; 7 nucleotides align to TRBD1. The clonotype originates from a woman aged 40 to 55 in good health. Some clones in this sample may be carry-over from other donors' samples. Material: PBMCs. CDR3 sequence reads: CASSPWDRPYEQYF. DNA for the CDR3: TGTGCCAGCAGCCCCTGGGACAGACCCTACGAGCAGTACTTC.